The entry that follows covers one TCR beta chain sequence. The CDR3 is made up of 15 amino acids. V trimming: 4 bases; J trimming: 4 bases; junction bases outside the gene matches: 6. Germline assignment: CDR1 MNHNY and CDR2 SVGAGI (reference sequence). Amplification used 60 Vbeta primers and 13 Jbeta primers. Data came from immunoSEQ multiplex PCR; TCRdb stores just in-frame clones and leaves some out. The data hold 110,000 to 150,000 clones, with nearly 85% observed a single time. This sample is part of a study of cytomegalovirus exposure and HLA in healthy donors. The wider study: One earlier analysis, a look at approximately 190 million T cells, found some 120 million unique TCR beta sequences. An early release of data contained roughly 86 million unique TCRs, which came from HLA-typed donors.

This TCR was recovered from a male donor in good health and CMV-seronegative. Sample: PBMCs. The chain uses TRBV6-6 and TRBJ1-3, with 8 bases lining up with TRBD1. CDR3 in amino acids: CASSSRTGYGNTIYF. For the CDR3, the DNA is TGTGCCAGCAGTTCACGGACAGGGTACGGAAACACCATATATTTT.